The 18 T cell receptor beta chains below all came from one sample that was sequenced in a study of shared clonotypes between healthy human individuals. Sequencing used immunoSEQ multiplex PCR; TCRdb keeps in-frame clones, though not all of them. The repertoire holds roughly 2.6 million clones, with more than 90% as singletons. Sequenced sample: naive CD4+ T cells sorted from blood. As for subset: CD45RA+ positively selected. These receptors all come from a young man in good health.

The DNA of the CDR3 is TGTGCCAGCAGCTCGAACCCGACAGGGGTCTATGGCTACACCTTC. Translating it yields CASSSNPTGVYGYTF. This chain connects TRBV7-9 to TRBJ1-2; TRBD1 agrees at 8 bases. The CDR3 runs 15 residues. After removal of 4 bases from V and 4 bases from J, the junction contained 8 bases not matched to a gene. CDR1 and CDR2 (germline): SEHNR, FQNEAQ (reference sequence). Filled out from reference TRBV7-9 and TRBJ1-2, the complete variable domain reads DTGVSQNPRHKITKRGQNVTFRCDPISEHNRLYWYRQTLGQGPEFLTYFQNEAQLEKSRLLSDRFSAERPKGSFSTLEIQRTEQGDSAMYLCASSSNPTGVYGYTFGSGTRLTVV.

The V and J genes are TRBV4-3 and TRBJ1-2, with 8 positions matching TRBD1. The length of the CDR3 is 15 residues. The V gene's germline CDR1 is LGHNA and CDR2 YSLEER. With V trimmed by 0 bases and J by 2 bases, 2 bases remained unmatched. CDR3 sequence: CASSQETGDNYGYTF. The CDR3 coding sequence is TGCGCCAGCAGCCAAGAGACAGGGGACAACTATGGCTACACCTTC.

V and J are TRBV6-5 and TRBJ2-1; D is unclear. V dropped 6 bases and J dropped 5 bases, with 11 bases sitting between them. The CDR3 runs 13 residues. Germline CDR1 MNHEY, CDR2 SVGAGI. This CDR3 is CASSETGNNEQFF. The CDR3 DNA sequence: TGTGCCAGCAGCGAGACTGGGAACAATGAGCAGTTCTTC.

The chain uses TRBV29-1 and TRBJ2-6; 7 bases match TRBD2. Germline-derived CDR1 and CDR2 are SQVTM and ANQGSEA. After removal of 4 bases from V and 15 bases from J, the junction contained 6 bases not matched to a gene. The CDR3 extends over 11 amino acids. CDR3: CSVGEGLPLTF. CDR3 nucleotide sequence: TGCAGCGTTGGGGAGGGCTTACCCCTGACTTTC.

The chain couples TRBV6-6 to TRBJ1-3; the D is unclear. Germline loops: CDR1 MNHNY, CDR2 SVGAGI (reference sequence). The length of the CDR3 is 14 residues. Trimming took 2 bases from V and 4 from J, leaving 9 bases between them. CDR3 sequence reads: CASSYLGVGNTIYF. CDR3 DNA sequence: TGTGCCAGCAGTTACCTGGGTGTCGGAAACACCATATATTTT.

In this sample, this clone turned up once. The V call is TRBV6-6, the J call TRBJ2-7, with D tentatively TRBD1 or TRBD2 (5 bases each). V lost 0 bases, J lost 5 bases, and 11 bases lay in between. From germline, CDR1 is MNHNY and CDR2 SVGAGI (reference sequence). This CDR3 region has 14 residues. The CDR3 region is CASSYSGQRDEQYF. The CDR3 coding sequence is TGTGCCAGCAGTTACTCGGGGCAGAGGGACGAGCAGTACTTC.

This clone appeared once. This chain connects TRBV2 to TRBJ1-3, with no clear D. The CDR3 covers 16 residues. Trimming took 6 bases from V and 2 from J, leaving 17 bases between them. The germline CDR1 and CDR2 sequences are SNHLY and FYNNEI. CDR3 in amino acids: CASSQTWEAAGNTIYF. The CDR3 DNA reads TGTGCCAGCAGCCAGACGTGGGAGGCTGCTGGAAACACCATATATTTT.

The V and J genes are TRBV12-5 and TRBJ2-5; D remains unclear. Trimming left V 2 bases short and J 2 bases short, with 15 bases between. Germline-derived CDR1 and CDR2 are LGHNT and FRNRAP. The CDR3 length is 16 residues. CDR3 bases: TGTGCTAGTGGTTTGTTGTCCCTCCACCCGCAAGAGACCCAGTACTTC. Translated, it gives CASGLLSLHPQETQYF.

This chain links TRBV5-1 with TRBJ2-7; D not certain. V was pared by 7 bases and J by 4 bases, with 15 bases between. Germline CDR1 SGHRS, CDR2 YFSETQ. The CDR3 is made up of 13 amino acids. For the CDR3, the DNA is TGCGCCAGCGGCACCGGGTCCTTATACGAGCAGTACTTC. Translated: CASGTGSLYEQYF. Drawing the rest from reference TRBV5-1 and TRBJ2-7, the complete variable domain is KAGVTQTPRYLIKTRGQQVTLSCSPISGHRSVSWYQQTPGQGLQFLFEYFSETQRNKGNFPGRFSGRQFSNSRSEMNVSTLELGDSALYLCASGTGSLYEQYFGPGTRLTVT.

This chain links TRBV15 with TRBJ1-4; D gene uncertain. Germline CDR1 LNHNV, CDR2 YYDKDF (reference sequence). This CDR3 contains 14 residues. Between the trimmed V and J ends, which lost 3 bases and 5 bases, there was a span of 10 bases. The chain's CDR3 is CATSRGWSNEKLFF. CDR3 nucleotides: TGTGCCACCAGCAGGGGGTGGTCCAATGAAAAACTGTTTTTT.

The chain couples TRBV25-1 to TRBJ2-1; 7 bases fit TRBD2. Unmatched junction bases numbered 5, after V lost 4 bases and J lost 5 bases. This CDR3 region has 14 residues. Germline CDR1 and CDR2: MGHDK and SYGVNS. CDR3 protein: CASSGVGGNNEQFF. The CDR3 DNA reads as TGTGCCAGCAGTGGTGTCGGGGGGAACAATGAGCAGTTCTTC.

This chain joins TRBV11-2 and TRBJ2-1; TRBD2 matches at 10 bases. This CDR3 has 17 amino acids. V lost 0 bases and J lost 4; bases outside the gene matches: 6. Germline CDR1 SGHAT, CDR2 FQNNGV. CDR3 in amino acids: CASSLELAGKRYNEQFF. The CDR3 DNA reads TGTGCCAGCAGCTTAGAACTAGCGGGAAAGAGGTACAATGAGCAGTTCTTC.

The chain uses TRBV4-1 and TRBJ1-2; D is uncertain. In germline, CDR1 is MGHRA, CDR2 YSYEKL. The CDR3 covers 12 residues. Deletions cut 3 bases from V and 5 bases from J, with 7 bases between. In DNA, the CDR3 is TGCGCCAGCAGCCAGAATACATATGGCTACACCTTC. It encodes CASSQNTYGYTF.

The genes are TRBV5-6 and TRBJ1-6; D not certain. Trimming cost V 0 bases and J 10 bases, with 5 bases left between them. The CDR3 is 12 residues long. Germline V gives CDR1 SGHDT, CDR2 YYEEEE. CDR3 in amino acids: CASSLAPSPLHF. In DNA, the CDR3 is TGTGCCAGCAGCTTGGCCCCATCACCCCTCCACTTT.

The chain combines TRBV6-4 with TRBJ2-3; no reliable D call. CDR3 length: 9 amino acids. V lost 7 bases to trimming and J lost 4 bases, with 0 bases between them. Looked up from germline, CDR1 is MRHNA and CDR2 is SNTAGT. CDR3 coding DNA: TGTGCCAGCACAGATACGCAGTATTTT. As protein: CASTDTQYF.

CDR3 sequence (DNA): TGTGCCAGTAGTTTACAAGGCAGCGGGAGTGGGGAGCTGTTTTTT. Its protein product is CASSLQGSGSGELFF. This chain links TRBV19 with TRBJ2-2; TRBD2 agrees at 8 bases. V shed 5 bases and J 8 bases; nucleotides not matched to a gene: 10. CDR1 is LNHDA, CDR2 SQIVND, per germline (reference sequence). This CDR3 comprises 15 residues.

On this clone: Other DNA variants within this sample encode the same CDR3. The genes are TRBV9 and TRBJ2-1, with D unresolved. Germline V gene sequence: CDR1 SGDLS, CDR2 YYNGEE. The CDR3 extends over 13 amino acids. The V end was cut by 2 bases, the J end by 1 base, with 4 bases between. The CDR3 DNA reads TGTGCCAGCAGCGTTACTTCCTACAATGAGCAGTTCTTC. Translated, it gives CASSVTSYNEQFF.

Only one count was recorded for this clone. One end of the junction fails to match germline, which may point to a read error. The J gene is TRBJ2-2, the V gene TRBV5-1, with 10 nucleotides matching TRBD1. Germline V gene lookup returns CDR1 SGHRS and CDR2 YFSETQ. The CDR3 runs to 15 residues. CDR3: CASTWGTGATGKLFF. In DNA form, the CDR3 reads TGCGCCAGCACCTGGGGGACAGGGGCCACCGGGAAGCTGTTTTTT. Full variable domain (missing parts from reference TRBV5-1 and TRBJ2-2): KAGVTQTPRYLIKTRGQQVTLSCSPISGHRSVSWYQQTPGQGLQFLFEYFSETQRNKGNFPGRFSGRQFSNSRSEMNVSTLELGDSALYLCASTWGTGATGKLFFGEGSRLTVL.